These 11 T cell receptor beta chains were all obtained from the same sample, sequenced in a study of chemoradiotherapy in HPV16-positive cancers. Measured with immunoSEQ multiplex PCR; TCRdb has only the in-frame clones, and not every one. The sample has tens of thousands of clones; approximately 91% are singletons. Sequencing used blood, obtained from a patient who underwent chemoradiotherapy. These receptors were taken from a human donor with HPV-associated anogenital cancer.

The V call is TRBV6-5, the J call TRBJ1-6; D is unclear. Germline V gene data show CDR1 as MNHEY and CDR2 as SVGAGI. V was shortened by 0 bases and J by 6 bases, with 6 bases between the two germline ends. The length of the CDR3 is 14 residues. CDR3: CASSYSTGNSPLHF. CDR3 coding DNA: TGTGCCAGCAGTTACTCCACCGGTAATTCACCCCTCCACTTT.

The rearrangement joins TRBV9 to TRBJ2-4; D possibly matches TRBD1 or TRBD2 (5 bases each). The V gene's germline CDR1 is SGDLS and CDR2 YYNGEE. This CDR3 comprises 16 residues. Trimming cost V 3 bases and J 0 bases, with 13 bases left between them. In nucleotides, the CDR3 is TGTGCCAGCAGCGCCCCTCGTGGGACAGCCAAAAACATTCAGTACTTC. Its protein product is CASSAPRGTAKNIQYF.

This clone was detected only a few times. The V call is TRBV9, the J call TRBJ1-1; 7 nucleotides match TRBD1. This CDR3 is built from 18 residues. Trimming took 0 bases from V and 1 from J; bases not matched to a gene: 12. CDR1 is SGDLS and CDR2 is YYNGEE in the germline V gene. CDR3 region: CASSVVRDSGGANTEAFF. CDR3 in DNA: TGTGCCAGCAGCGTAGTGAGGGACAGTGGAGGCGCGAACACTGAAGCTTTCTTT.

The chain is built from TRBV7-3 and TRBJ2-5; the match to TRBD1 covers 7 bases. V was clipped by 4 bases and J by 5 bases; unmatched bases: 10. This CDR3 is built from 15 residues. Germline V gene lookup returns CDR1 SGHTA and CDR2 FQGTGA. The CDR3 DNA reads TGTGCCAGCAGCTCGACAGGGCGGATCGGTGAGACCCAGTACTTC. Protein: CASSSTGRIGETQYF.

This chain uses TRBV5-4 with TRBJ2-5; D possibly corresponds to TRBD1 (7 bases). With 0 bases removed from V and 5 bases from J, the gap between germline ends came to 14 bases. Germline CDR1 SGHNT, CDR2 YYREEE (reference sequence). The CDR3 totals 15 residues. DNA of the CDR3: TGTGCCAGCAGCTTGGCGCCGACAGGGAGGGAGACCCAGTACTTC. Amino acid sequence: CASSLAPTGRETQYF.

This clone has only one observation. V gene TRBV7-9 combines with J gene TRBJ1-2; D ambiguous. Germline V lookup: CDR1 SEHNR, CDR2 FQNEAQ (reference sequence). This CDR3 is 14 amino acids long. Trimming stripped 1 base from V and 8 bases from J, with 14 bases between. CDR3 amino acids: CASSLDYSGEGYTF. CDR3 DNA sequence: TGTGCCAGCAGCTTAGATTATTCTGGGGAAGGCTACACCTTC.

Worth noting for this clone: Sequence at one end of the junction differs from germline and may be a read error. This chain uses TRBV7-7 with TRBJ2-6; maybe TRBD2 (7 bases). Germline loops: CDR1 SSHAT, CDR2 FNYEAQ (reference sequence). The CDR3 runs to 18 residues. The CDR3 loop reads CASSLVGGLDSGANVLTF. The CDR3 nucleotides read TGTGCTAGCAGCTTAGTGGGGGGGCTTGACTCTGGGGCCAACGTCCTGACTTTC. Looking up the rest from reference TRBV7-7 and TRBJ2-6 gives the full variable domain: GAGVSQSPRYKVTKRGQDVTLRCDPISSHATLYWYQQALGQGPEFLTYFNYEAQPDKSGLPSDRFSAERPEGSISTLTIQRTEQRDSAMYRCASSLVGGLDSGANVLTFGAGSRLTVL.

J is TRBJ2-3 and V is TRBV5-1, with 11 bases lining up with TRBD2. V gave up 6 bases and J gave up 4 bases; unmatched junction bases: 7. The CDR3 has 15 amino acids. From germline, CDR1 is SGHRS and CDR2 YFSETQ. For the CDR3, the DNA is TGCGCCAGCACCCATAGCGGGGGGGCGGCAGATACGCAGTATTTT. This translates into CASTHSGGAADTQYF.

V is TRBV30 and J is TRBJ2-3; 11 bases align to TRBD2. CDR1 is GTSNPN, CDR2 SVGIG, per germline (reference sequence). The CDR3 is made up of 15 amino acids. J lost 2 bases, V lost 4 bases, and 5 bases had no gene match. CDR3 bases: TGTGCCTGGACCCCGGGACTAGCGGCCACAGATACGCAGTATTTT. The encoded protein is CAWTPGLAATDTQYF.

This rearrangement joins TRBV6-1 to TRBJ2-1; no firm D call. Germline V CDR1 and CDR2: MNHNS, SASEGT. Trimming pared 4 bases from V and 0 bases from J, leaving 10 bases between. This CDR3 has 15 amino acids. CDR3 in amino acids: CASSALSGSYNEQFF. CDR3 DNA: TGTGCCAGCAGTGCCCTGTCCGGCTCCTACAATGAGCAGTTCTTC.

This sequence joins TRBV30 and TRBJ2-5, with D perhaps TRBD1 (6 bases). Germline V gives CDR1 GTSNPN, CDR2 SVGIG (reference sequence). The CDR3 spans 13 residues. Trimming took 5 bases from V and 2 from J, leaving 12 bases between them. As DNA, the CDR3 is TGTGCCTGGTCTCGTCAGGGGCAAGAGACCCAGTACTTC. It translates to CAWSRQGQETQYF.